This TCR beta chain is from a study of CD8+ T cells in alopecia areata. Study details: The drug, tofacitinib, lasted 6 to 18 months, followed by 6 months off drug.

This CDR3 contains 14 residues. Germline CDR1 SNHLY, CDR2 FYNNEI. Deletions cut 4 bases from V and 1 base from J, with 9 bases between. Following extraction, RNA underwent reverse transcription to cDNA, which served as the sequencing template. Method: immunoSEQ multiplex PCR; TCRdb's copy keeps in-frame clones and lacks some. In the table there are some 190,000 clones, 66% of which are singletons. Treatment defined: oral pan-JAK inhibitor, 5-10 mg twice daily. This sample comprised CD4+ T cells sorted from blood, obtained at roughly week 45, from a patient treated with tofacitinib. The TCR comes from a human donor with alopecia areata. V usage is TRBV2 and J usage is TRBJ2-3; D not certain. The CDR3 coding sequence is TGTGCCAGCAGTGGGGGTCCCCGCACAGATACGCAGTATTTT. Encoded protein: CASSGGPRTDTQYF. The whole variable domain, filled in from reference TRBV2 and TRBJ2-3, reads EPEVTQTPSHQVTQMGQEVILRCVPISNHLYFYWYRQILGQKVEFLVSFYNNEISEKSEIFDDQFSVERPDGSNFTLKIRSTKLEDSAMYFCASSGGPRTDTQYFGPGTRLTVL.